Below, 18 T cell receptor beta chains from the same sample are listed, as sequenced in a study of blood T cell repertoires in COVID-19. Assay: immunoSEQ multiplex PCR; the TCRdb copy retains only in-frame clones and omits some. This table holds approximately 140,000 clones, about 90% found once. The sample taken for sequencing was peripheral blood. The receptors derive from an older woman with active or convalescent COVID-19.

Notes on this clone: The junction shows a germline mismatch at one end, possibly a read error. The genes are TRBV7-7 and TRBJ2-5; no reliable D call. Looked up from germline, CDR1 is SSHAT and CDR2 is FNYEAQ (reference sequence). This CDR3 has 13 amino acids. The CDR3 here is CASSLGALETQYF. CDR3 DNA sequence: TGTGCTAGCAGCTTAGGAGCTTTAGAGACCCAGTACTTC.

This sequence joins TRBV7-2 and TRBJ2-7; 8 nucleotides line up with TRBD1. Trimming removed 1 base from V and 6 bases from J; junction bases left unmatched: 14. Germline V gives CDR1 SGHTA, CDR2 FQGNSA. This CDR3 has 17 amino acids. DNA of the CDR3: TGTGCCAGCAGCTTAGGTTATCCGGGACAGGACCTGATCGAGCAGTACTTC. Translation: CASSLGYPGQDLIEQYF.

This clone was seen ten or more times. V is TRBV6-6 and J is TRBJ1-1, with 7 bases fitting TRBD1. Germline-derived CDR1 and CDR2 are MNHNY and SVGAGI (reference sequence). Trimming at V came to 5 bases and at J to 1 base, leaving 1 base not matched to a gene. The CDR3 extends over 13 amino acids. DNA of the CDR3: TGTGCCAGCAGTGGGACAGAGAACACTGAAGCTTTCTTT. The encoded protein is CASSGTENTEAFF.

The chain recombines TRBV6-5 with TRBJ1-1, with D unresolved. V gave up 5 bases and J gave up 0 bases, with 4 bases separating them. Germline V gene sequence: CDR1 MNHEY, CDR2 SVGAGI. The CDR3 consists of 12 residues. Here the CDR3 reads CASSQVNTEAFF. The CDR3 region has the DNA TGTGCCAGCAGTCAGGTGAACACTGAAGCTTTCTTT.

This clone showed up just once. The chain carries TRBV2 and TRBJ2-2; 7 bases are shared with TRBD1. Per the germline V gene, CDR1 is SNHLY and CDR2 is FYNNEI. This CDR3 is 15 amino acids long. V lost 10 bases to trimming and J lost 0 bases; unmatched junction nucleotides: 8. Here the CDR3 DNA reads TGTGCCAAACAGGGGAAAGTCGCGAACACCGGGGAGCTGTTTTTT. This translates into CAKQGKVANTGELFF.

CDR3 region: CAWLIVGLLMLLNTEAFF. The CDR3 DNA sequence: TGTGCCTGGTTAATCGTGGGCCTCCTCATGCTATTGAACACTGAAGCTTTCTTT. The rearrangement links TRBV30 to TRBJ1-1; D gene ambiguous. The CDR3 sequence is 18 residues long. V was cut by 5 bases and J by 0 bases, with 25 bases left in between. CDR1 is GTSNPN and CDR2 is SVGIG in the germline V gene (reference sequence). Based on the CDR3 plus reference TRBV30 and TRBJ1-1, the full variable domain is SQTIHQWPATLVQPVGSPLSLECTVEGTSNPNLYWYRQAAGRGLQLLFYSVGIGQISSEVPQNLSASRPQDRQFILSSKKLLLSDSGFYLCAWLIVGLLMLLNTEAFFGQGTRLTVV.

The chain has TRBV5-1 and TRBJ2-1; 9 bases agree with TRBD2. Per the germline V gene, CDR1 is SGHRS and CDR2 is YFSETQ. CDR3 length: 15 amino acids. The ends lost 0 bases at V and 4 bases at J; junction bases unmatched: 2. This CDR3 reads CASSLELAGYNEQFF. The DNA of the CDR3 is TGCGCCAGCAGCTTGGAGCTAGCGGGGTACAATGAGCAGTTCTTC.

V gene TRBV19 combines with J gene TRBJ1-1; the D gene is possibly TRBD1 (6 bases). The V gene's germline CDR1 is LNHDA and CDR2 SQIVND (reference sequence). Trimming left V 6 bases short and J 5 bases short, with 16 bases between. There are 14 residues in the CDR3. CDR3 amino acids: CASSYTGLGTEAFF. Written as DNA, the CDR3 is TGTGCCAGTAGCTACACAGGGTTGGGAACTGAAGCTTTCTTT. The complete variable domain, with remaining parts taken from reference TRBV19 and TRBJ1-1, reads DGGITQSPKYLFRKEGQNVTLSCEQNLNHDAMYWYRQDPGQGLRLIYYSQIVNDFQKGDIAEGYSVSREKKESFPLTVTSAQKNPTAFYLCASSYTGLGTEAFFGQGTRLTVV.

This rearrangement joins TRBV6-5 to TRBJ1-5, with 7 bases fitting TRBD1. The ends lost 5 bases at V and 4 bases at J; junction bases unmatched: 5. The CDR3 contains 14 residues. CDR1 is MNHEY and CDR2 is SVGAGI in the germline V gene. CDR3 amino acids: CASSRGQANQPQHF. The CDR3 nucleotides read TGTGCCAGCAGTCGTGGACAGGCAAATCAGCCCCAGCATTTT.

The chain is built from TRBV6-1 and TRBJ1-1; D may be TRBD1 (5 bases). The V gene lost 2 bases and the J gene lost 11 bases, with 21 bases spanning the gap. The CDR3 loop spans 15 amino acids. The germline V gene encodes CDR1 MNHNS and CDR2 SASEGT. Written as DNA, the CDR3 is TGTGCCAGCAGTGAATCATCTTTATTCGGGGGGTCGGCTTTCTTT. Amino acids: CASSESSLFGGSAFF.

The chain has TRBV12-3 or TRBV12-4 and TRBJ2-3; D is unresolved. The V end was cut by 3 bases, the J end by 4 bases, with 2 bases between. This CDR3 has 11 residues. The CDR3 spells CASSFADTQYF. CDR3 DNA: TGTGCCAGCAGTTTCGCAGATACGCAGTATTTT.

The J gene is TRBJ1-2, the V gene TRBV3-1 (or the pseudogene TRBV3-2), with TRBD1 identical over 7 bases. J lost 8 bases, V lost 6 bases, and 15 bases had no gene match. This CDR3 spans 15 amino acids. In germline, CDR1 is LGHDT, CDR2 YNNKEL (reference sequence). CDR3 in DNA: TGTGCCAGCAGTCATCAGGGGGGCAGGGCGCGCGGCTACACCTTC. Its translation: CASSHQGGRARGYTF.

This clone was detected only a few times. The chain is built from TRBV2 and TRBJ1-2; 7 bases line up with TRBD1. The CDR3 extends over 16 amino acids. Germline trimming cut 7 bases from V and 6 bases from J; bases unmatched to any gene: 17. Germline V gene lookup returns CDR1 SNHLY and CDR2 FYNNEI. CDR3 DNA: TGTGCCAGCATCGCAACAGGGGTTTGGTTTGTGGATGGCTACACCTTC. This encodes CASIATGVWFVDGYTF. The full variable domain, completed using reference TRBV2 and TRBJ1-2, is EPEVTQTPSHQVTQMGQEVILRCVPISNHLYFYWYRQILGQKVEFLVSFYNNEISEKSEIFDDQFSVERPDGSNFTLKIRSTKLEDSAMYFCASIATGVWFVDGYTFGSGTRLTVV.

This sequence joins TRBV18 and TRBJ2-3, with 14 bases that match TRBD2. The CDR3 spans 18 residues. The V and J ends lost 5 bases and 2 bases, in that order; junction bases with no gene match: 9. CDR1 and CDR2 (germline): KGHSH, LQKENI. As DNA, the CDR3 is TGTGCCAGCTCAACGACTAGCGGGGGGGCCCCTCCCACAGATACGCAGTATTTT. It encodes CASSTTSGGAPPTDTQYF.

This clone was counted a single time. The CDR3 coding sequence is TGTGCCAGCAGCCAAGATTACAGGAGAGAGTATGGCTACACCTTC. It encodes CASSQDYRREYGYTF. The V and J genes are TRBV3-1 (or the pseudogene TRBV3-2) and TRBJ1-2; D might be TRBD1 (5 bases). The CDR3 consists of 15 residues. The ends were cut back, 0 bases at V and 5 bases at J, with 13 bases in the middle. Germline values: CDR1 LGHDT, CDR2 YNNKEL (reference sequence).

V and J are TRBV30 and TRBJ1-2; D uncertain. Germline CDR1 GTSNPN, CDR2 SVGIG (reference sequence). The length of the CDR3 is 13 residues. V was shortened by 4 bases and J by 8 bases, with 17 bases between the two germline ends. CDR3 region: CAWTLALSKGYTF. CDR3 bases: TGTGCCTGGACCCTCGCCCTATCGAAGGGCTACACCTTC.

The chain carries TRBV6-5 and TRBJ2-5; D may be TRBD1 (5 bases). V was pared by 3 bases and J by 6 bases, with 14 bases between. This CDR3 spans 14 amino acids. CDR1 is MNHEY and CDR2 is SVGAGI in the germline V gene. The CDR3 loop reads CASSYGAAEQTQYF. The DNA of the CDR3 is TGTGCCAGCAGTTATGGGGCGGCTGAGCAGACCCAGTACTTC.

This clone was counted once. This chain links TRBV6-5 with TRBJ1-1, with TRBD1 as a possible D gene (5 bases). The V gene lost 0 bases and the J gene lost 0 bases, with 8 bases spanning the gap. The CDR3 has 15 amino acids. Germline loops: CDR1 MNHEY, CDR2 SVGAGI. DNA for the CDR3: TGTGCCAGCAGTTACTCAGCCAGGGTGAACACTGAAGCTTTCTTT. It encodes CASSYSARVNTEAFF.